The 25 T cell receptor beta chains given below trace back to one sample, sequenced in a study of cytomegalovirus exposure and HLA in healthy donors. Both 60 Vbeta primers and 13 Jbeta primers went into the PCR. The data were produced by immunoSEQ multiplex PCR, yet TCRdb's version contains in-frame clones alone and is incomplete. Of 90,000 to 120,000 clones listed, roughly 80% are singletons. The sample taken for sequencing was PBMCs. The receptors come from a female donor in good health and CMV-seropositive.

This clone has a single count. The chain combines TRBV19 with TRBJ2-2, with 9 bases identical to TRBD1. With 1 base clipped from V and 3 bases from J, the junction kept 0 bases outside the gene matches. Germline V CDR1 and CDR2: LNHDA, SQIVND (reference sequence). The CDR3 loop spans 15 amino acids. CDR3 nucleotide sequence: TGTGCCAGTAGTATAGGGGACAGGGACACCGGGGAGCTGTTTTTT. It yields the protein CASSIGDRDTGELFF.

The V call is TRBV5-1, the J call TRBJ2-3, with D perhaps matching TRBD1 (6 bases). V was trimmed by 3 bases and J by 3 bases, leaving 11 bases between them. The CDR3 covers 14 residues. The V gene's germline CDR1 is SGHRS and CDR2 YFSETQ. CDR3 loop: CASSYPTGTDTQYF. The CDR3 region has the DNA TGCGCCAGCAGCTACCCCACAGGGACAGATACGCAGTATTTT.

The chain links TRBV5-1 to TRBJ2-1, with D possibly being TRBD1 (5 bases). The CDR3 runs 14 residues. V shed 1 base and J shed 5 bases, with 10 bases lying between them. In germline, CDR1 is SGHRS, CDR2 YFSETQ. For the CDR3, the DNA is TGCGCCAGCAGCTTGAGTAGGGGAAACAATGAGCAGTTCTTC. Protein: CASSLSRGNNEQFF.

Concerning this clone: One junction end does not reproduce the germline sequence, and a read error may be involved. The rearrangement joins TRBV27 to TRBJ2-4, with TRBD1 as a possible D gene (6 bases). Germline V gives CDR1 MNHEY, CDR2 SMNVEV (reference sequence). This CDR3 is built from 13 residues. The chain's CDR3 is CASSLLHQGPQYF. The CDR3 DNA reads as TGTGCCAGCAGCTTATTACATCAGGGGCCCCAGTACTTC.

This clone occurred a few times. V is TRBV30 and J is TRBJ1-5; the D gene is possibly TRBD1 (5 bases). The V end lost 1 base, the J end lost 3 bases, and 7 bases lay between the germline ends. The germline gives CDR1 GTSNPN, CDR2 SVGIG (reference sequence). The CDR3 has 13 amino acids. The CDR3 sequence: CAWSAGINQPQHF. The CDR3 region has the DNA TGTGCCTGGAGTGCAGGGATCAATCAGCCCCAGCATTTT.

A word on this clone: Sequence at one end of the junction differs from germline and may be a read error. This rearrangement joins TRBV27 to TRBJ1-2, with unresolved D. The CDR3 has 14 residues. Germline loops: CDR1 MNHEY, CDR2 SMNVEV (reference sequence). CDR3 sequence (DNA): TGTGCCAGCAAGGAAGGAGGTCGTGTCTATGGCCACACCTTC. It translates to CASKEGGRVYGHTF.

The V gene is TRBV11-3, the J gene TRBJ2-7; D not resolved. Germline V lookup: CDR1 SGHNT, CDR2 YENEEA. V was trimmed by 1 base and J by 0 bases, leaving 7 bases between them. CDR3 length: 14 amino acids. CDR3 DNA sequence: TGTGCCAGCAGCTTAGCTTCAGACTCCTACGAGCAGTACTTC. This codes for CASSLASDSYEQYF.

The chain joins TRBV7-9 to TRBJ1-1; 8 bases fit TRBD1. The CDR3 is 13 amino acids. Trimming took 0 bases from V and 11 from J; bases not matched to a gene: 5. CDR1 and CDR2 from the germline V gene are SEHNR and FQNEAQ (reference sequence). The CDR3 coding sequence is TGTGCCAGCAGCTTAGCCCCAGGGGGCCCGGCTTTCTTT. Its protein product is CASSLAPGGPAFF.

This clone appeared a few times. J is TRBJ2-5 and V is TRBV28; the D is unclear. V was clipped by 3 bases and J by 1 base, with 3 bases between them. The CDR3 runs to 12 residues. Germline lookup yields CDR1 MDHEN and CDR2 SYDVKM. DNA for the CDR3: TGTGCCAGCAGTTTCGGCCAAGAGACCCAGTACTTC. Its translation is CASSFGQETQYF.

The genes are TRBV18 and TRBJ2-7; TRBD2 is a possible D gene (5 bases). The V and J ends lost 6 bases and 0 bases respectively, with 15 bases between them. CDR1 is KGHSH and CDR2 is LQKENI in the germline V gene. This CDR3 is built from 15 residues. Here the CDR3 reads CASSPGSESSYEQYF. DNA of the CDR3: TGTGCCAGCTCTCCCGGTAGCGAGAGCTCCTACGAGCAGTACTTC.

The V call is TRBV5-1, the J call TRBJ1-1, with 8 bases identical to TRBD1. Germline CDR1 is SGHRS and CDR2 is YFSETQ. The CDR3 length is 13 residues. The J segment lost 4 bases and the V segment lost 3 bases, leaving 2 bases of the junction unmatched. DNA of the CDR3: TGCGCCAGCAGCTCCACAGGGGGCACTGAAGCTTTCTTT. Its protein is CASSSTGGTEAFF.

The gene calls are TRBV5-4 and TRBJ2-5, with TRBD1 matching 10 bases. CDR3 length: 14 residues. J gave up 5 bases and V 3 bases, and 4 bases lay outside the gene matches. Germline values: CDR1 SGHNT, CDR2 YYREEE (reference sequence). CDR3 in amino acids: CASSSTGGGETQYF. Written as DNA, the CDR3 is TGTGCCAGCAGCTCGACAGGGGGCGGGGAGACCCAGTACTTC.

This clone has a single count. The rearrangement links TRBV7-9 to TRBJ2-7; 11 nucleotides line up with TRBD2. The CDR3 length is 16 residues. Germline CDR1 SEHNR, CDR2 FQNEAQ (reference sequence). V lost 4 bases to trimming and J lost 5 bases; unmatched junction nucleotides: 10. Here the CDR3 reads CASSSVAGGPVDEQYF. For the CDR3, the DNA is TGTGCCAGCAGCTCCGTAGCGGGAGGGCCGGTCGACGAGCAGTACTTC.

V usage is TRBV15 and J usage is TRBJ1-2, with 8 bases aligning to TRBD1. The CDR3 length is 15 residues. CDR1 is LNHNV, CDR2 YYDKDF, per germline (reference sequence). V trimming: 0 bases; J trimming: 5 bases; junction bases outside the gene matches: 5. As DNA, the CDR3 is TGTGCCACCAGCAGAGATCGGCGACAGGGGTATGGCTACACCTTC. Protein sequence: CATSRDRRQGYGYTF.

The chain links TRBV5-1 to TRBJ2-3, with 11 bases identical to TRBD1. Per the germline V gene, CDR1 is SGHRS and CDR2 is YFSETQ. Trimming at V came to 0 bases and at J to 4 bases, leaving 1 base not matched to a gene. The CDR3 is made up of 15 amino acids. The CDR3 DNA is TGCGCCAGCAGCTTGGGGACAGGGGGCCCAGATACGCAGTATTTT. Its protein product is CASSLGTGGPDTQYF. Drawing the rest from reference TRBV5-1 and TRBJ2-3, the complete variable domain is KAGVTQTPRYLIKTRGQQVTLSCSPISGHRSVSWYQQTPGQGLQFLFEYFSETQRNKGNFPGRFSGRQFSNSRSEMNVSTLELGDSALYLCASSLGTGGPDTQYFGPGTRLTVL.

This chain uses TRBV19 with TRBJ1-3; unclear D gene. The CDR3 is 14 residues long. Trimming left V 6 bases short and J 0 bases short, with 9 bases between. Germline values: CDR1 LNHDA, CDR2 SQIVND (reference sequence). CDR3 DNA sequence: TGTGCCAGTAGGCGGAAAAACTCTGGAAACACCATATATTTT. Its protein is CASRRKNSGNTIYF. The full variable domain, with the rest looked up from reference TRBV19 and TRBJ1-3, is DGGITQSPKYLFRKEGQNVTLSCEQNLNHDAMYWYRQDPGQGLRLIYYSQIVNDFQKGDIAEGYSVSREKKESFPLTVTSAQKNPTAFYLCASRRKNSGNTIYFGEGSWLTVV.

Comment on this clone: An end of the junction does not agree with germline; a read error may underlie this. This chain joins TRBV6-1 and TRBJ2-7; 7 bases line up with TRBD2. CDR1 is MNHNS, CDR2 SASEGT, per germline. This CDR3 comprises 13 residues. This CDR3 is CASRDYGLYGQYF. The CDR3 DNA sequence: TGTGCCAGCCGGGACTACGGCCTTTACGGGCAGTACTTC.

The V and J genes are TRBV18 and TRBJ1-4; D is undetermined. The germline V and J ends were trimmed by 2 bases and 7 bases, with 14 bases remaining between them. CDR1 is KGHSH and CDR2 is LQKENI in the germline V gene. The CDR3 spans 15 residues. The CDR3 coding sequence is TGTGCCAGCTCACCAAGCGGTGCGTCTACTGAAAAACTGTTTTTT. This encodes CASSPSGASTEKLFF.

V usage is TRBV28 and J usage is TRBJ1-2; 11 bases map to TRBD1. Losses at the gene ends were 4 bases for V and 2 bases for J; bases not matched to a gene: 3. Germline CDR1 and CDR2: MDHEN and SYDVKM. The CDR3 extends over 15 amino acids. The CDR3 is CASSSWTGGNYGYTF. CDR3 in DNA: TGTGCCAGCAGTTCTTGGACAGGGGGCAACTATGGCTACACCTTC.

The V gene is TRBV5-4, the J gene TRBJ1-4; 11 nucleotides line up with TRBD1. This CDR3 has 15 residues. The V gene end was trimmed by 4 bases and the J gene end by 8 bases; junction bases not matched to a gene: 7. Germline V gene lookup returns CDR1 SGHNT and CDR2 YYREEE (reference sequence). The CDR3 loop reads CASSNRDRGEEKLFF. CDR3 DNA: TGTGCCAGCAGCAACCGGGACAGGGGGGAGGAAAAACTGTTTTTT.

The CDR3 region has the DNA TGTGCCATCAGGGGGACAGGGGTGAACACTGAAGCTTTCTTT. Encoded protein: CAIRGTGVNTEAFF. The chain links TRBV10-3 to TRBJ1-1; TRBD1 matches at 10 bases. The CDR3 contains 14 residues. Germline-derived CDR1 and CDR2 are ENHRY and SYGVKD. Trimming removed 6 bases from V and 0 bases from J; junction bases left unmatched: 1.

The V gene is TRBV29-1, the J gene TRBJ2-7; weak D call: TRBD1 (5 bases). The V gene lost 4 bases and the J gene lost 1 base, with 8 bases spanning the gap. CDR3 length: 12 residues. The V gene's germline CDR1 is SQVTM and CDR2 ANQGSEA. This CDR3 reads CSVGRESYEQYF. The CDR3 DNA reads TGCAGCGTTGGCAGGGAATCCTACGAGCAGTACTTC.

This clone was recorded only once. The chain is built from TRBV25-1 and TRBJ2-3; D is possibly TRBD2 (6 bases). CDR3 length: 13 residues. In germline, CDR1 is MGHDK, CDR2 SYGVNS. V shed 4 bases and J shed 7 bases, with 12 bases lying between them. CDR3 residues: CASSGYGTHTQYF. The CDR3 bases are TGTGCCAGCAGTGGATACGGGACTCATACGCAGTATTTT.

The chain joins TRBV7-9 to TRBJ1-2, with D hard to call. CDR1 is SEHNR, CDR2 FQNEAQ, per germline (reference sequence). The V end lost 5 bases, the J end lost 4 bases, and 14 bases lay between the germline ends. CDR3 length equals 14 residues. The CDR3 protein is CASSPPVVLYGYTF. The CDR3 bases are TGTGCCAGCAGCCCACCTGTCGTACTCTATGGCTACACCTTC.

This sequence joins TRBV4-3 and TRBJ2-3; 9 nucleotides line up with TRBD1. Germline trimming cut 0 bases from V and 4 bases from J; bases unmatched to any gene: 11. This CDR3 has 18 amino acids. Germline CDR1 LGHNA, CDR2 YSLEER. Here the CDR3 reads CASSQERVPGQGSDTQYF. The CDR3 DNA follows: TGCGCCAGCAGCCAAGAGAGGGTCCCGGGACAGGGTTCAGATACGCAGTATTTT.